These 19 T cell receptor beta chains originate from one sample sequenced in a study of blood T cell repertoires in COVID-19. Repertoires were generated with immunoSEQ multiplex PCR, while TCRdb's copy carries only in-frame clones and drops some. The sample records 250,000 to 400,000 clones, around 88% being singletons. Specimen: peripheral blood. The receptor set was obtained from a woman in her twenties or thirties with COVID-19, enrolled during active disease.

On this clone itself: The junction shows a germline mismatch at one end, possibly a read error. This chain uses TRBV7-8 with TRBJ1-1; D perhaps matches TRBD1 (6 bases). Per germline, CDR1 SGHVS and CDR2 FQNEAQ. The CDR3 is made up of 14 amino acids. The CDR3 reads CASRLGGGNTEAFF. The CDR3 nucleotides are TGTGCCAGCAGGTTAGGAGGGGGGAACACTGAAGCTTTCTTT.

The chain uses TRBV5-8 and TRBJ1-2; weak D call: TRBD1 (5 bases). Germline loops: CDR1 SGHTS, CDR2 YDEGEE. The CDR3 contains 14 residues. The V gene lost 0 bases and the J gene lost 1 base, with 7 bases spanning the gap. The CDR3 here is CASSLGQINYGYTF. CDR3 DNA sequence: TGTGCCAGCAGCTTGGGACAGATTAACTATGGCTACACCTTC.

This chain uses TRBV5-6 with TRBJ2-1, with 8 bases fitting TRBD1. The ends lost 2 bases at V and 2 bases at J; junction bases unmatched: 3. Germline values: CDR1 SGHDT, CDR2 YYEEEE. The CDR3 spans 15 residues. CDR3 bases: TGTGCCAGCAGCTTAAAGACAGGGGCCTACAATGAGCAGTTCTTC. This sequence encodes CASSLKTGAYNEQFF.

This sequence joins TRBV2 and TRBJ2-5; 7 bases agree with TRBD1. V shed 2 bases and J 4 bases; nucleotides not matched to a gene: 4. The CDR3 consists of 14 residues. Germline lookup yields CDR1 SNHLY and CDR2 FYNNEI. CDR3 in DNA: TGTGCCAGCAGTGAAACAGGGGTCCGAGAGACCCAGTACTTC. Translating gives CASSETGVRETQYF.

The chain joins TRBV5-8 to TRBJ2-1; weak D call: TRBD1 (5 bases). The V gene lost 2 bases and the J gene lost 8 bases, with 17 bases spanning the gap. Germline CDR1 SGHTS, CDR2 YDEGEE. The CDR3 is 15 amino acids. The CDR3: CASSFGAVRVHEQFF. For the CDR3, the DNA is TGTGCCAGCAGCTTTGGGGCAGTCAGGGTCCATGAGCAGTTCTTC.

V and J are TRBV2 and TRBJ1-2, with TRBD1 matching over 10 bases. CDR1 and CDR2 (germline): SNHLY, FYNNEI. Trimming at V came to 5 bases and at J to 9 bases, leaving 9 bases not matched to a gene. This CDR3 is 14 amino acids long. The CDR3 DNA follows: TGTGCCAGCAGTCCTTCGGGACAGGGGACCAGCTACACCTTC. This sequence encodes CASSPSGQGTSYTF. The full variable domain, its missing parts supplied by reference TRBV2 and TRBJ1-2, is EPEVTQTPSHQVTQMGQEVILRCVPISNHLYFYWYRQILGQKVEFLVSFYNNEISEKSEIFDDQFSVERPDGSNFTLKIRSTKLEDSAMYFCASSPSGQGTSYTFGSGTRLTVV.

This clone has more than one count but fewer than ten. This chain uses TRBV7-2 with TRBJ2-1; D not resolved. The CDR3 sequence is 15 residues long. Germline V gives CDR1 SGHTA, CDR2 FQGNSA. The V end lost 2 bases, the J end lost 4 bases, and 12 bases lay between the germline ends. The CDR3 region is CASSLFAALYNEQFF. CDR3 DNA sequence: TGTGCCAGCAGCTTATTTGCGGCCTTATACAATGAGCAGTTCTTC.

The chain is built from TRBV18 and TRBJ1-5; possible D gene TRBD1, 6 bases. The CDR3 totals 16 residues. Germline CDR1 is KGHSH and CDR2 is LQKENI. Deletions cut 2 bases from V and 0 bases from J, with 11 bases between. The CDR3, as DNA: TGTGCCAGCTCACCAGAAAGGGGGTCTAGCAATCAGCCCCAGCATTTT. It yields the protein CASSPERGSSNQPQHF.

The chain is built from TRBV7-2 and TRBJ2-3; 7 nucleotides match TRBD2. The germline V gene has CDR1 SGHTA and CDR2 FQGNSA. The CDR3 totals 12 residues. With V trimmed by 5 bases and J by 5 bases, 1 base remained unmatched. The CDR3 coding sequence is TGTGCCAGCAGCCCGGGGGGAGATACGCAGTATTTT. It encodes CASSPGGDTQYF.

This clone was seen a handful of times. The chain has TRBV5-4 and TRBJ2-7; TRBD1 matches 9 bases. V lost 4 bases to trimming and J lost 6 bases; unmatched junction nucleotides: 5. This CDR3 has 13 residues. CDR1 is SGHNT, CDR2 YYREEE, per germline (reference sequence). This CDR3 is CASSPGQGSEQYF. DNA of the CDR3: TGTGCCAGCAGCCCGGGACAGGGAAGCGAGCAGTACTTC.

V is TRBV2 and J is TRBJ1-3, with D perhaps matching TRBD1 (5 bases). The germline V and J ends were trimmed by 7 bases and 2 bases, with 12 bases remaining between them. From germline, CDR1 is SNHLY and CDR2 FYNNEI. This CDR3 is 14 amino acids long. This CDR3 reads CASTKTAAGNTIYF. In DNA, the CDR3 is TGTGCCAGCACCAAGACAGCAGCTGGAAACACCATATATTTT.

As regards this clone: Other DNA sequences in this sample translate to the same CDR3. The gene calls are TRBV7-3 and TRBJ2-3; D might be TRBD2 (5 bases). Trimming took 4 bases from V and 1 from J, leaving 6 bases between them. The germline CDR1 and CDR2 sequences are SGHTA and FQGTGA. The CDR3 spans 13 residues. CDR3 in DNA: TGTGCCAGCAGCTCCGGGGGCACAGATACGCAGTATTTT. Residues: CASSSGGTDTQYF.

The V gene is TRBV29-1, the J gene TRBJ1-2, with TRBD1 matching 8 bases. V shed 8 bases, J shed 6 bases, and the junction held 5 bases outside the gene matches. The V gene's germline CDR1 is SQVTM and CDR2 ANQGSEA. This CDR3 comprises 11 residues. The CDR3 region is CSSRTGNGYTF. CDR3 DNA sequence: TGCAGCTCACGGACAGGGAATGGCTACACCTTC.

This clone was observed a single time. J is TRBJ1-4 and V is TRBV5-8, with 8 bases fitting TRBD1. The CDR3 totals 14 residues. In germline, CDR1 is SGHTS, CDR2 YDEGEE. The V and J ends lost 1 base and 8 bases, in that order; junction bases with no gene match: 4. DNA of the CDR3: TGTGCCAGCAGCTTGAACAGGGGGTTAGAAAAACTGTTTTTT. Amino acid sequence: CASSLNRGLEKLFF.

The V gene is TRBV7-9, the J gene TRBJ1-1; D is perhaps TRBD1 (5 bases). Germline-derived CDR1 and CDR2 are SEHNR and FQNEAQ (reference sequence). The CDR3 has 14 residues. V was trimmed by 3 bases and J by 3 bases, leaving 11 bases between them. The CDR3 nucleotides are TGTGCCAGCAGCTTGGTCGGGGGTCACACTGAAGCTTTCTTT. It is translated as CASSLVGGHTEAFF.

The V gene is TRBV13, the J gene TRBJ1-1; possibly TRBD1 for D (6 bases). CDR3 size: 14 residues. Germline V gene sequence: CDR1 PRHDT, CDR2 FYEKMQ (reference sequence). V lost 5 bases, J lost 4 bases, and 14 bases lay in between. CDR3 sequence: CASSDIQGRTEAFF. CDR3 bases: TGTGCCAGCAGCGATATACAGGGTCGCACTGAAGCTTTCTTT.

The CDR3 bases are TGTGCCAGCCCCCGCAGGGGAAATGAGCAGTTCTTC. This encodes CASPRRGNEQFF. The V call is TRBV6-4, the J call TRBJ2-1; maybe TRBD1 (6 bases). Trimming shortened V by 8 bases and J by 7 bases, and 12 bases separated the two germline ends. The germline V gene encodes CDR1 MRHNA and CDR2 SNTAGT. CDR3 length: 12 amino acids.

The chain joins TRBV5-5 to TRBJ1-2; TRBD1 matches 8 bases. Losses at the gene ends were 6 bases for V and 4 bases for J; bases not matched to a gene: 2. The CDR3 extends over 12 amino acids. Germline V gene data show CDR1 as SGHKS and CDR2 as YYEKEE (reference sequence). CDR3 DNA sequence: TGTGCCAGCATGGACAGGGCCTATGGCTACACCTTC. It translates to CASMDRAYGYTF. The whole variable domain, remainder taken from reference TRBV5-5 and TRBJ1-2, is DAGVTQSPTHLIKTRGQQVTLRCSPISGHKSVSWYQQVLGQGPQFIFQYYEKEERGRGNFPDRFSARQFPNYSSELNVNALLLGDSALYLCASMDRAYGYTFGSGTRLTVV.

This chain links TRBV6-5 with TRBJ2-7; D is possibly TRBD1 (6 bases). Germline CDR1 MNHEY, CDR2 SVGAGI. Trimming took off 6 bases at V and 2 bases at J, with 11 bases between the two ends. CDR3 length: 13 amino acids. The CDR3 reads CASSHNRAYEQYF. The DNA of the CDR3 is TGTGCCAGCAGCCACAACAGGGCCTACGAGCAGTACTTC.